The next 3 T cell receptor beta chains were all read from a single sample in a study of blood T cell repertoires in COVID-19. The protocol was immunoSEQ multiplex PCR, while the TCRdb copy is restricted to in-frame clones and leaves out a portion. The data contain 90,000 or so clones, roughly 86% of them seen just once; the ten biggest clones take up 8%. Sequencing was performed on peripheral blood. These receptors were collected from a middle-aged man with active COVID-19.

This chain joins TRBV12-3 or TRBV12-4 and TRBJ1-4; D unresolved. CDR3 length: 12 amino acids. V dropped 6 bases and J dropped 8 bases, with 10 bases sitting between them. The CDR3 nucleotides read TGTGCCAGCAGGACACATACAGAAAAACTGTTTTTT. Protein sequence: CASRTHTEKLFF.

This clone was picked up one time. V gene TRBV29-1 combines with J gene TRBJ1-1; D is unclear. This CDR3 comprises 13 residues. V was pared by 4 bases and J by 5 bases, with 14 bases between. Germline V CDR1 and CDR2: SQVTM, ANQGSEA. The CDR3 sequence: CSVVRDFDTEAFF. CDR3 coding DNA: TGCAGCGTTGTGAGAGATTTCGATACTGAAGCTTTCTTT.

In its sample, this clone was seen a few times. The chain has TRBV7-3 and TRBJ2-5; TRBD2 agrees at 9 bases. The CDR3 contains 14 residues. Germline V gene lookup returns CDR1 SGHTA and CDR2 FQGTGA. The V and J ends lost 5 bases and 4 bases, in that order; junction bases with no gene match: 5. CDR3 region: CASSPAGGRETQYF. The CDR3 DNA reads TGTGCCAGCAGCCCGGCGGGAGGGCGAGAGACCCAGTACTTC.